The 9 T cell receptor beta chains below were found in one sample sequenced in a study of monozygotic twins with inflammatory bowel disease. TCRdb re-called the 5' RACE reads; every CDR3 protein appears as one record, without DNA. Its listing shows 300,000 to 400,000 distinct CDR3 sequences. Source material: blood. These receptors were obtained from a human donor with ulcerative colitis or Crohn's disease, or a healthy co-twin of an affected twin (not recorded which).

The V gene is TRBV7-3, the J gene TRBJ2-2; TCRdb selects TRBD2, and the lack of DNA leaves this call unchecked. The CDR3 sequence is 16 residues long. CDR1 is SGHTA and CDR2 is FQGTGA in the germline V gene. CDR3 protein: CASSLLGTPNTGELFF.

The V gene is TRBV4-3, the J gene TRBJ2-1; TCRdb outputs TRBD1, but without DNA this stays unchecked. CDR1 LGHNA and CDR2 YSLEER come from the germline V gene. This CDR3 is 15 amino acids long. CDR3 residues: CASSQDPGSYNEQFF.

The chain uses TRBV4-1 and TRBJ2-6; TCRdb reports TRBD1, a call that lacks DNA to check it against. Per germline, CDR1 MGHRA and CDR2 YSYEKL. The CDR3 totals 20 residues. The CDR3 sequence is CASSQESPQGRISGANVLTF.

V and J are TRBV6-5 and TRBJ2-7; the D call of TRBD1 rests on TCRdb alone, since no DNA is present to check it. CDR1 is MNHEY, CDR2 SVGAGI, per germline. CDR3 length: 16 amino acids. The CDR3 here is CASSYLAGTGTGEQYF.

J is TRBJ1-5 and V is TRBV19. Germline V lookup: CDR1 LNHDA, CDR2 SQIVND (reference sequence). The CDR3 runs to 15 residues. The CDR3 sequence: CASSIVGIGDQPQHF.

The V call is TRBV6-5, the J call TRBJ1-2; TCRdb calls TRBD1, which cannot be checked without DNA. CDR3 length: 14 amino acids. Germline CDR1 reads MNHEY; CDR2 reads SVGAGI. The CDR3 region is CASSYWGANYGYTF.

This CDR3 reads CASSHSRDRGYNEQFF. This sequence joins TRBV19 and TRBJ2-1; TCRdb's assignment of TRBD1 cannot be checked, as there is no DNA. The CDR3 extends over 16 amino acids. Germline assignment: CDR1 LNHDA and CDR2 SQIVND (reference sequence).

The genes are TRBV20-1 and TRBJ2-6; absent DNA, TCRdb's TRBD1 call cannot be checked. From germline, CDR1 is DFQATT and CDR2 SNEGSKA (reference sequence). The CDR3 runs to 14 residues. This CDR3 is CSATGQGRANVLTF.

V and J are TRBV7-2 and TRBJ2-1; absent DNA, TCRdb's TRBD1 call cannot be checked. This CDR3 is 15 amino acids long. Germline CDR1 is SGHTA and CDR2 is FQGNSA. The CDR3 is CASSSMGPGYNEQFF.